These 32 T cell receptor beta chains came from one sample sequenced in a study of T-cell reconstitution after alpha-beta-depleted transplantation in children. During its preparation, the TCRbeta library received unique molecular identifiers. TCRdb recomputed calls from the PCR reads with MiXCR, one row per CDR3 protein. This sample has hundreds of thousands of distinct CDR3 sequences, with around 17% found just once. Sequenced material: PBMCs from the stem cell graft donor, taken from the stem cell graft. The receptors originated from a human donor who donated a stem cell graft to a child with acute myeloid leukemia.

There are a few counts of this clonotype. J is TRBJ1-5 and V is TRBV27, with a tentative D call TRBD1 (6 bases). The V gene lost 6 bases and the J gene lost 0 bases, with 9 bases spanning the gap. Germline-derived CDR1 and CDR2 are MNHEY and SMNVEV (reference sequence). The CDR3 contains 14 residues. DNA for the CDR3: TGTGCCAGCAGCCAGGACAGTAGCAATCAGCCCCAGCATTTT. The encoded protein is CASSQDSSNQPQHF.

The rearrangement uses TRBV11-2 and TRBJ2-1; TRBD2 matches at 10 bases. CDR1 and CDR2 (germline): SGHAT, FQNNGV. The CDR3 runs 18 residues. V was clipped by 1 base and J by 0 bases; unmatched bases: 6. The CDR3 DNA reads as TGTGCCAGCAGCTTAGTAGCGGGGGGATCAAGCTCCTACAATGAGCAGTTCTTC. Its protein product is CASSLVAGGSSSYNEQFF.

The chain is built from TRBV20-1 and TRBJ1-6, with D tentatively TRBD1 (6 bases). Germline CDR1 and CDR2: DFQATT and SNEGSKA (reference sequence). CDR3 length: 14 residues. The V end lost 4 bases, the J end lost 9 bases, and 16 bases lay between the germline ends. The CDR3 is CSATPRGGSSPLHF. DNA of the CDR3: TGCAGTGCTACCCCAAGGGGGGGAAGTTCACCCCTCCACTTT.

Many counts were recorded for this clonotype. The gene calls are TRBV20-1 and TRBJ2-5; D remains unclear. Germline assignment: CDR1 DFQATT and CDR2 SNEGSKA (reference sequence). V was clipped by 6 bases and J by 1 base, with 9 bases between them. CDR3 size: 12 residues. This CDR3 reads CSANDFQETQYF. DNA of the CDR3: TGCAGTGCCAATGATTTCCAAGAGACCCAGTACTTC.

The rearrangement uses TRBV7-6 and TRBJ2-2; no clear D. Trimming shortened V by 0 bases and J by 6 bases, and 5 bases separated the two germline ends. Germline CDR1 and CDR2: SGHVS and FNYEAQ. This CDR3 comprises 13 residues. CDR3 nucleotide sequence: TGTGCCAGCAGCTTAGCCCCCCCCGGGGAGCTGTTTTTT. It is translated as CASSLAPPGELFF.

This clonotype was seen many times. This chain joins TRBV10-3 and TRBJ2-1, with D unclear. V was clipped by 7 bases and J by 8 bases, with 15 bases between them. In germline, CDR1 is ENHRY, CDR2 SYGVKD. This CDR3 is built from 13 residues. CDR3 DNA: TGTGCCATCAACCGGGCCTTGGGCGATGAGCAGTTCTTC. It yields the protein CAINRALGDEQFF.

This clonotype was observed a few times. The chain links TRBV7-8 to TRBJ2-5, with D unresolved. The CDR3 totals 15 residues. Germline-derived CDR1 and CDR2 are SGHVS and FQNEAQ. The V end was cut by 3 bases, the J end by 0 bases, with 11 bases between. CDR3 loop: CASSFYRSYQETQYF. In DNA, the CDR3 is TGTGCCAGCAGCTTCTACCGATCGTACCAAGAGACCCAGTACTTC.

The CDR3 coding sequence is TGTGCCAGCAGCTTAGGGGGTGGGGGCTCTAACAATGAGCAGTTCTTC. Translated: CASSLGGGGSNNEQFF. The chain is built from TRBV7-9 and TRBJ2-1, with D possibly being TRBD1 (6 bases). The CDR3 runs 16 residues. Looked up from germline, CDR1 is SEHNR and CDR2 is FQNEAQ (reference sequence). V was trimmed by 1 base and J by 5 bases, leaving 15 bases between them.

This clonotype was counted at least ten times. The rearrangement uses TRBV20-1 and TRBJ1-2; D ambiguous. V was cut by 0 bases and J by 2 bases, with 13 bases left in between. The length of the CDR3 is 15 residues. Germline values: CDR1 DFQATT, CDR2 SNEGSKA (reference sequence). The CDR3 nucleotides are TGCAGTGCTAGAGATCCCTTTGGGGAAAACTATGGCTACACCTTC. Its protein product is CSARDPFGENYGYTF.

The genes are TRBV29-1 and TRBJ2-1; 8 nucleotides match TRBD2. V lost 6 bases, J lost 3 bases, and 4 bases stayed unmatched. Germline CDR1 and CDR2: SQVTM and ANQGSEA. CDR3 length: 13 residues. CDR3 sequence reads: CSVLGGDYNEQFF. CDR3 bases: TGCAGCGTCCTCGGGGGGGACTACAATGAGCAGTTCTTC.

The chain joins TRBV20-1 to TRBJ2-1; 9 positions match TRBD1. Germline CDR1 is DFQATT and CDR2 is SNEGSKA (reference sequence). The J segment lost 1 base and the V segment lost 6 bases, leaving 4 bases of the junction unmatched. CDR3 length equals 14 residues. The DNA for the CDR3 is TGCAGTGCCCCCGGACAGGGGTCCTACAATGAGCAGTTCTTC. Amino acid sequence: CSAPGQGSYNEQFF.

The genes are TRBV5-1 and TRBJ2-1; 7 bases agree with TRBD2. In germline, CDR1 is SGHRS, CDR2 YFSETQ. The V gene end was trimmed by 2 bases and the J gene end by 4 bases; junction bases not matched to a gene: 6. The CDR3 contains 15 residues. Here the CDR3 DNA reads TGCGCCAGCAGCTTAGGGACTACCACTTACAATGAGCAGTTCTTC. Translated: CASSLGTTTYNEQFF.

This clonotype was observed a handful of times. The DNA for the CDR3 is TGCAGTGCTGATACAGCCTTCATCTCCTACAATGAGCAGTTCTTC. Amino acids: CSADTAFISYNEQFF. This chain connects TRBV20-1 to TRBJ2-1; no clear D gene. V lost 5 bases and J lost 0, with 14 bases in between. CDR1 and CDR2 (germline): DFQATT, SNEGSKA (reference sequence). CDR3 length: 15 amino acids.

This clonotype was seen many times. This rearrangement joins TRBV20-1 to TRBJ1-2; D not certain. This CDR3 has 14 residues. Germline V gene lookup returns CDR1 DFQATT and CDR2 SNEGSKA (reference sequence). The V end was cut by 0 bases, the J end by 8 bases, with 16 bases between. CDR3 nucleotide sequence: TGCAGTGCTAGAGATCCCTCATCCCCTAGGGGCTACACCTTC. It encodes CSARDPSSPRGYTF.

The chain recombines TRBV7-8 with TRBJ2-7; tentative D call: TRBD1 (6 bases). Germline loops: CDR1 SGHVS, CDR2 FQNEAQ. Deletions cut 1 base from V and 0 bases from J, with 10 bases between. This CDR3 spans 15 amino acids. Written as DNA, the CDR3 is TGTGCCAGCAGCTTAGGGTGGGGGCCCTCCTACGAGCAGTACGTC. Its translation: CASSLGWGPSYEQYV.

The table lists this clonotype with a few counts. The chain couples TRBV6-1 to TRBJ2-1; D not resolved. The CDR3 totals 14 residues. Per the germline V gene, CDR1 is MNHNS and CDR2 is SASEGT. Trimming left V 6 bases short and J 1 base short, with 10 bases between. The DNA for the CDR3 is TGTGCCAGCAGGGATCTGAGGTCCTACAATGAGCAGTTCTTC. It yields the protein CASRDLRSYNEQFF.

The chain combines TRBV7-2 with TRBJ1-5, with D possibly being TRBD1 (6 bases). The CDR3 runs to 15 residues. Germline V gene data show CDR1 as SGHTA and CDR2 as FQGNSA. V was pared by 1 base and J by 4 bases, with 11 bases between. The CDR3 DNA sequence: TGTGCCAGCAGCTTAGAGGGGGAATTGAATCAGCCCCAGCATTTT. Amino acids: CASSLEGELNQPQHF.

This clonotype was seen a few times. J is TRBJ2-5 and V is TRBV29-1, with a possible D match to TRBD2 (6 bases). The ends were cut back, 1 base at V and 1 base at J, with 10 bases in the middle. Germline assignment: CDR1 SQVTM and CDR2 ANQGSEA. CDR3 length equals 14 residues. The DNA of the CDR3 is TGCAGCGTTGAAGGGACGACTAGCCAAGAGACCCAGTACTTC. It translates to CSVEGTTSQETQYF.

The J gene is TRBJ2-1, the V gene TRBV7-9; 12 bases match TRBD2. V lost 0 bases, J lost 7 bases, and 4 bases stayed unmatched. Germline-derived CDR1 and CDR2 are SEHNR and FQNEAQ (reference sequence). The CDR3 consists of 16 residues. The CDR3 spells CASSLAETSGGNEQFF. Written as DNA, the CDR3 is TGTGCCAGCAGCTTAGCTGAGACTAGCGGGGGTAATGAGCAGTTCTTC.

The chain is built from TRBV4-1 and TRBJ2-1, with 14 bases that match TRBD2. This CDR3 comprises 18 residues. Germline CDR1 reads MGHRA; CDR2 reads YSYEKL. V shed 4 bases and J 0 bases; nucleotides not matched to a gene: 5. CDR3 residues: CASSPGLAGVSSYNEQFF. CDR3 in DNA: TGCGCCAGCAGCCCGGGACTAGCGGGGGTGAGCTCCTACAATGAGCAGTTCTTC.

The rearrangement links TRBV7-6 to TRBJ2-3; a possible D gene is TRBD2 (6 bases). This CDR3 is built from 16 residues. The germline gives CDR1 SGHVS, CDR2 FNYEAQ. Trimming left V 3 bases short and J 4 bases short, with 17 bases between. CDR3 region: CASSFGPGVDPDTQYF. The CDR3 nucleotides are TGTGCCAGCAGCTTTGGCCCGGGGGTAGACCCAGATACGCAGTATTTT. The variable domain in full, with the rest retrieved from reference TRBV7-6 and TRBJ2-3, is GAGVSQSPRYKVTKRGQDVALRCDPISGHVSLYWYRQALGQGPEFLTYFNYEAQQDKSGLPNDRFSAERPEGSISTLTIQRTEQRDSAMYRCASSFGPGVDPDTQYFGPGTRLTVL.

This clonotype was observed a few times. CDR3: CSVRQGAVSYNEQFF. The CDR3 DNA follows: TGCAGCGTTAGGCAGGGGGCGGTTTCCTACAATGAGCAGTTCTTC. The J gene is TRBJ2-1, the V gene TRBV29-1; 8 bases line up with TRBD1. CDR3 size: 15 residues. The ends lost 5 bases at V and 1 base at J; junction bases unmatched: 7. Germline values: CDR1 SQVTM, CDR2 ANQGSEA.

This clonotype was picked up many times. J is TRBJ2-1 and V is TRBV7-2, with TRBD2 matching 15 bases. The V and J ends lost 6 bases and 7 bases, in that order; junction bases with no gene match: 4. The CDR3 has 15 amino acids. The germline CDR1 and CDR2 sequences are SGHTA and FQGNSA. Here the CDR3 DNA reads TGTGCCAGCAGTTCGGGACTAGCGGGGGGTAATGAGCAGTTCTTC. It encodes CASSSGLAGGNEQFF.

This clonotype was recorded at least ten times. The chain combines TRBV20-1 with TRBJ1-5; 11 bases agree with TRBD1. The CDR3 is made up of 18 amino acids. The V gene end was trimmed by 1 base and the J gene end by 2 bases; junction bases not matched to a gene: 10. The germline gives CDR1 DFQATT, CDR2 SNEGSKA (reference sequence). The CDR3 nucleotides read TGCAGTGCTAGAGGCCGGGACAGGGGGTATAGCGGCAATCAGCCCCAGCATTTT. As protein: CSARGRDRGYSGNQPQHF.

The rearrangement uses TRBV5-1 and TRBJ2-3; 9 bases fit TRBD2. The CDR3 has 16 amino acids. The ends lost 4 bases at V and 0 bases at J; junction bases unmatched: 6. Germline V gene sequence: CDR1 SGHRS, CDR2 YFSETQ. The CDR3 region is CASSPGTSPSTDTQYF. CDR3 DNA: TGCGCCAGCAGCCCGGGGACTAGCCCTAGCACAGATACGCAGTATTTT.

This clonotype came up many times. The chain carries TRBV5-6 and TRBJ2-7; no firm D call. The germline V gene has CDR1 SGHDT and CDR2 YYEEEE. V was cut by 1 base and J by 6 bases, with 11 bases left in between. The CDR3 is made up of 13 amino acids. The DNA of the CDR3 is TGTGCCAGCAGCTTGATACGTGGTGGCGAGCAGTACGTC. It is translated as CASSLIRGGEQYV.

The rearrangement uses TRBV7-2 and TRBJ2-2; possibly TRBD2 for D (6 bases). CDR1 SGHTA and CDR2 FQGNSA come from the germline V gene. This CDR3 contains 14 residues. Trimming left V 5 bases short and J 3 bases short, with 10 bases between. The chain's CDR3 is CASSAGIHTGELFF. As DNA, the CDR3 is TGTGCCAGCAGCGCGGGGATTCACACCGGGGAGCTGTTTTTT.

This clonotype was seen many times. The chain has TRBV20-1 and TRBJ2-1; weak D call: TRBD1 (7 bases). This CDR3 is 15 amino acids long. Trimming shortened V by 5 bases and J by 3 bases, and 17 bases separated the two germline ends. Germline V gives CDR1 DFQATT, CDR2 SNEGSKA (reference sequence). This CDR3 is CSAGPRDSVYNEQFF. The DNA for the CDR3 is TGCAGTGCTGGACCGCGGGACAGTGTCTACAATGAGCAGTTCTTC.

The chain links TRBV7-2 to TRBJ1-5, with unresolved D. Trimming removed 2 bases from V and 0 bases from J, with 8 bases in between. CDR3 length: 15 amino acids. Germline V gene sequence: CDR1 SGHTA, CDR2 FQGNSA. The CDR3 loop reads CASSLTEYSNQPQHF. The CDR3 DNA sequence: TGTGCCAGCAGCTTAACGGAATATAGCAATCAGCCCCAGCATTTT.

The sample holds a few counts of this clonotype. The V gene is TRBV24-1, the J gene TRBJ2-1, with 8 bases identical to TRBD2. This CDR3 has 16 amino acids. The germline gives CDR1 KGHDR, CDR2 SFDVKD. The trim removed 4 bases at V and 2 bases at J, leaving 6 bases unmatched. CDR3 sequence (DNA): TGTGCCACCAGTGACCTCGGGGGGGCCACCTACAATGAGCAGTTCTTC. Residues: CATSDLGGATYNEQFF.

The chain joins TRBV14 to TRBJ1-4; perhaps TRBD1 as D (5 bases). The CDR3 sequence is 15 residues long. The germline gives CDR1 SGHDN, CDR2 FVKESK. Trimming left V 1 base short and J 7 bases short, with 13 bases between. The CDR3 DNA sequence: TGTGCCAGCAGCCAAGGGGGCAGGGCGTTTGAAAAACTGTTTTTT. Its translation is CASSQGGRAFEKLFF.

This clonotype turned up a few times. This rearrangement joins TRBV11-2 to TRBJ1-1; unclear D gene. CDR3 length equals 16 residues. CDR1 is SGHAT and CDR2 is FQNNGV in the germline V gene. The ends were cut back, 5 bases at V and 1 base at J, with 17 bases in the middle. CDR3 protein: CASSDTPSGKNTEAFF. The CDR3 DNA reads TGTGCCAGCAGCGATACACCATCCGGAAAGAACACTGAAGCTTTCTTT.